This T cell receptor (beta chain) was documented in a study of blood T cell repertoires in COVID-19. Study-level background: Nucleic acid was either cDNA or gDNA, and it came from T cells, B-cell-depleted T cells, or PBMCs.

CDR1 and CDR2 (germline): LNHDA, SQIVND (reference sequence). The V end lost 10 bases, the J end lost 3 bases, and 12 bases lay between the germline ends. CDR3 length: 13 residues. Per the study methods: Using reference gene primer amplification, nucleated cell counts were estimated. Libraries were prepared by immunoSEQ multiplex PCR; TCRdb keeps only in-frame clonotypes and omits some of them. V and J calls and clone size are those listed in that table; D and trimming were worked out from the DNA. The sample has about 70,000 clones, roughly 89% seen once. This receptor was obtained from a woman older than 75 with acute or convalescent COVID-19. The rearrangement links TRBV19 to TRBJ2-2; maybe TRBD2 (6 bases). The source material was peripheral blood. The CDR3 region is CATRDFHTGELFF. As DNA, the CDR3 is TGTGCCACAAGGGACTTTCACACCGGGGAGCTGTTTTTT.